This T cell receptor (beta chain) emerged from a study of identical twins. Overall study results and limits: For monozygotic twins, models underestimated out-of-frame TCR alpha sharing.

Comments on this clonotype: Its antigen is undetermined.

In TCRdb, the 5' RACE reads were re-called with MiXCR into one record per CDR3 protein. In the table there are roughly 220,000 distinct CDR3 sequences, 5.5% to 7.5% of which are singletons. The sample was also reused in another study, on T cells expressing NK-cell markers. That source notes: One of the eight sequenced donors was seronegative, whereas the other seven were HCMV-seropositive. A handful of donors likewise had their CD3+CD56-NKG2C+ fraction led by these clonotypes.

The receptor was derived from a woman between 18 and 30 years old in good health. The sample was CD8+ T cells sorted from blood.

The CDR3 spells CASSLDPRETQYF. In DNA, the CDR3 is TGTGCCAGCAGCCTTGACCCCCGGGAGACCCAGTACTTC. The J gene is TRBJ2-5, the V gene TRBV6-2 or TRBV6-3; no reliable D call. V lost 6 bases and J lost 5, with 13 bases in between. The germline V gene has CDR1 MNHEY and CDR2 SVGEGT. The CDR3 spans 13 residues.